This TCR beta chain was found in a study of shared clonotypes between healthy human individuals. Study details: Donors were a couple of women and a few men aged 18 to 49.

Repertoires were generated with immunoSEQ multiplex PCR, while TCRdb's copy carries only in-frame clones and drops some. Seen here are fewer than 800,000 clones, about 91% observed once, and the top ten hold approximately 24%. Study-wide results and limits: Across subsets, estimated richness was generally greater for naive than for memory populations.

Germline values: CDR1 SQVTM, CDR2 ANQGSEA. The CDR3 runs to 14 residues. V gave up 7 bases and J gave up 0 bases; unmatched junction bases: 8. Naive CD8 cells comprised CD45RO-negative, CCR7-positively selected cells, excluding terminally differentiated effector memory CD45RA+ cells. In regard to this clone: Its target is unknown.

The specimen sequenced was naive CD8+ T cells sorted from blood. This TCR was sampled from a man aged 25 to 40 in good health. The chain combines TRBV29-1 with TRBJ1-1, with 7 bases matching TRBD1. CDR3 bases: TGCAGCGGCGAGTCCGGGACAGTGAACACTGAAGCTTTCTTT. Translating gives CSGESGTVNTEAFF.